A selection of T cell receptor beta chains follows, all from one sample in a study of cytomegalovirus exposure and HLA in healthy donors. Profiling relied on immunoSEQ multiplex PCR, and the TCRdb table lists in-frame clones only, not all of them. Here the sample spans approximately 72,000 clones, roughly 94% being singletons. Sequences were obtained from PBMCs. The origin of the receptors is a woman under 30 in good health and CMV-seronegative. Both conserved end residues are part of each CDR3. The D gene is left open where the match is weak. Some rows have no size entry. The others give once, few or many, or a class for an expanded clone.

length	size	D	V	J	CDR3	DNA
14	.	TRBD1	TRBV9	TRBJ1-2	CASSRQTGLDGYTF	TGTGCCAGCAGCCGCCAGACAGGGCTCGATGGCTACACCTTC
16	.	.	TRBV5-5	TRBJ1-5	CASSLGRGYSNQPQHF	TGTGCCAGCAGCTTGGGACGGGGTTATAGCAATCAGCCCCAGCATTTT
18	.	TRBD2	TRBV9	TRBJ2-5	CASSASSGGLPYQETQYF	TGTGCCAGCAGCGCCTCTAGCGGGGGGCTCCCGTACCAAGAGACCCAGTACTTC
15	.	TRBD2	TRBV15	TRBJ2-3	CATSEGGGAADTQYF	TGTGCCACCAGCGAGGGCGGGGGGGCGGCAGATACGCAGTATTTT
14	.	.	TRBV19	TRBJ1-4	CASSQQGGNEKLFF	TGTGCCAGTAGCCAACAAGGGGGAAATGAAAAACTGTTTTTT
13	.	.	TRBV27	TRBJ1-4	CASRGRGNEKLFF	TGTGCCAGCAGGGGGAGGGGTAATGAAAAACTGTTTTTT
16	.	TRBD1	TRBV5-6	TRBJ2-7	CASSQNLRDRDHEQYF	TGTGCCAGCAGCCAAAACCTCCGGGACAGGGACCACGAGCAGTACTTC
17	once	TRBD2	TRBV2	TRBJ2-3	CASSEGLLAASTDTQYF	TGTGCCAGCAGTGAGGGGTTGCTAGCGGCTAGCACAGATACGCAGTATTTT
15	.	.	TRBV6-5	TRBJ1-6	CASSPGVTYNSPLHF	TGTGCCAGCAGTCCCGGGGTGACCTATAATTCACCCCTCCACTTT
14	.	TRBD1	TRBV2	TRBJ1-1	CASSAGTGYPEAFF	TGTGCCAGCAGCGCAGGGACAGGGTACCCTGAAGCTTTCTTT
15	.	.	TRBV5-4	TRBJ1-6	CASSLQGRHNSPLHF	TGTGCCAGCAGCTTGCAGGGAAGGCATAATTCACCCCTCCACTTT
12	.	.	TRBV2	TRBJ2-5	CASIGTGWTQYF	TGTGCCAGCATAGGTACCGGGTGGACCCAGTACTTC